The T cell receptor beta chain described here comes from a study of neurological immune-mediated disorders. Points from the study as a whole: Across subjects, no CDR3 amino acid sequence appeared in expanded clones of more than one subject, a finding that suggested private repertoires in all groups.

In its sample, this clonotype was seen many times. The antigen is not known. Time point: technical triplicate 3. CDR3 length: 13 residues. TCRdb reprocessed the 5' RACE reads via MiXCR and lists one record per CDR3 protein. The data show about 45,000 distinct CDR3 sequences, roughly 21% seen once. Sequenced input: PBMCs. The source is a man aged 60-69 years with HTLV-1-associated myelopathy (HAM/TSP). V and J are TRBV21-1 and TRBJ2-7. TRBV21-1 is a documented pseudogene. The CDR3 DNA is TGTGCCAGCAGCAAAGCGGTCTGGGGCGAGCAGTACTTC. Translated, it gives CASSKAVWGEQYF.